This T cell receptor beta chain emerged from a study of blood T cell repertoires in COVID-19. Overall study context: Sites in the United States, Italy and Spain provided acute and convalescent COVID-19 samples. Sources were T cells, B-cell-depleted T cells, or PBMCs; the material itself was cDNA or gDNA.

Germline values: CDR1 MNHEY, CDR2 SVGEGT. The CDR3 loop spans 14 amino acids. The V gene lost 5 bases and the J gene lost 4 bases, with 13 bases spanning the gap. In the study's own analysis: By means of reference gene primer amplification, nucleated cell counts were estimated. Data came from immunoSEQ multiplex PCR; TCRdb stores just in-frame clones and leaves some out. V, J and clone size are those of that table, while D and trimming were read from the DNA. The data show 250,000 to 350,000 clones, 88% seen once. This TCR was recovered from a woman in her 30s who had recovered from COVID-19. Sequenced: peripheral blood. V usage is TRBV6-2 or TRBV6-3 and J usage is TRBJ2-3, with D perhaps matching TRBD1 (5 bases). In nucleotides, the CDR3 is TGTGCCAGCAGTCCAGGGTTCGAGGCAGATACGCAGTATTTT. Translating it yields CASSPGFEADTQYF.